The rows below give T cell receptor beta chains drawn from one sample of a study of human T cells and chemical hapten exposure. TCRdb reprocessed the RACE reads via MiXCR and lists one record per CDR3 protein. The sample lists about 55,000 distinct CDR3 sequences, about 10% occurring once. The specimen comprised whole blood, sampled in connection with sensitization to the hapten diphenylcyclopropenone (DPC). The receptors were gathered from a woman aged 45-60 years with alopecia areata. Some clones in this sample may be carry-over from other donors' samples. Each CDR3 is given with its conserved first and last residue. A D gene is named only where the DNA matches it firmly. Rows may omit the clone size; those that give it use once, few, many or a size class.

size	V	length	J	D	CDR3	DNA
-	TRBV6-6	16	TRBJ2-2	TRBD2	CASILSSGANTGELFF	TGTGCCAGCATTCTCTCTAGCGGGGCGAACACCGGGGAGCTGTTTTTT
-	TRBV7-2	13	TRBJ1-2	-	CASSFIGEHGYTF	TGTGCCAGCAGCTTTATAGGGGAGCATGGCTACACCTTC
many	TRBV7-9	14	TRBJ1-4	-	CASSLRGGNEKLFF	TGTGCCAGCAGCTTGAGAGGGGGTAATGAAAAACTGTTTTTT
many	TRBV11-2	14	TRBJ2-3	-	CASSQGPPLASQYF	TGTGCCAGCAGCCAGGGCCCCCCGCTAGCCTCGCAGTATTTT
-	TRBV6-5	15	TRBJ2-7	TRBD2	CASSRELAGDYEQYF	TGTGCCAGCAGTAGAGAACTAGCGGGAGACTACGAGCAGTACTTC
-	TRBV20-1	15	TRBJ2-2	-	CSASTQGSGTGELFF	TGCAGTGCTAGCACTCAGGGGTCGGGCACCGGGGAGCTGTTTTTT
-	TRBV28	14	TRBJ2-2	-	CASIKQPNTGELFF	TGTGCCAGCATTAAGCAACCGAACACCGGGGAGCTGTTTTTT
few	TRBV21-1	14	TRBJ2-1	-	CASSKGLADNEQFF	TGTGCCAGCAGCAAAGGACTAGCTGACAATGAGCAGTTCTTC
many	TRBV19	14	TRBJ1-5	-	CASTGMGATQPQHF	TGTGCCAGTACGGGGATGGGGGCCACTCAGCCCCAGCATTTT
few	TRBV7-6	15	TRBJ2-3	-	CASSWRTGRADTQYF	TGTGCCAGCAGCTGGAGGACAGGGAGGGCAGATACGCAGTATTTT
many	TRBV5-1	15	TRBJ2-5	TRBD2	CASSSPGGTEETQYF	TGCGCCAGCAGCTCACCGGGGGGGACTGAAGAGACCCAGTACTTC
few	TRBV4-3	18	TRBJ2-5	TRBD2	CASSPGLAVLGSQETQYF	TGCGCCAGCAGCCCCGGACTAGCGGTATTGGGGAGCCAAGAGACCCAGTACTTC
-	TRBV27	16	TRBJ2-5	TRBD2	CASSLASGGTQETQYF	TGTGCCAGCAGTTTGGCCAGCGGGGGAACCCAAGAGACCCAGTACTTC
many	TRBV18	12	TRBJ1-2	-	CASSETDYGYTF	TGTGCCAGCTCAGAGACGGACTATGGCTACACCTTC
few	TRBV18	14	TRBJ2-5	-	CASSPPMARETQYF	TGTGCCAGCTCACCACCGATGGCAAGGGAGACCCAGTACTTC
many	TRBV6-1	12	TRBJ1-5	-	CAAGYSNQPQHF	TGTGCCGCAGGGTATAGCAATCAGCCCCAGCATTTT
medium-sized	TRBV11-2	14	TRBJ1-2	TRBD1	CASSLEQGRDGYTF	TGTGCCAGCAGCTTGGAACAGGGGCGTGACGGCTACACCTTC
-	TRBV12-3/TRBV12-4	14	TRBJ2-3	TRBD1	CASSKRQGASTQYF	TGTGCCAGCAGTAAACGACAGGGGGCGAGTACGCAGTATTTT
many	TRBV28	11	TRBJ1-1	-	CASSGRVEAFF	TGTGCCAGCAGTGGCCGAGTTGAAGCTTTCTTT
-	TRBV19	15	TRBJ2-7	TRBD1	CASKRTGTGNYEQYF	TGTGCCAGTAAGAGAACAGGGACAGGGAACTACGAGCAGTACTTC
many	TRBV14	13	TRBJ2-3	-	CASSQDLMDTQYF	TGTGCCAGCAGCCAAGATCTTATGGATACGCAGTATTTT
many	TRBV28	14	TRBJ2-1	-	CASSSGGPRDEQFF	TGTGCCAGCAGTTCGGGCGGACCCAGGGATGAGCAGTTCTTC
many	TRBV29-1	14	TRBJ1-2	-	CSVVFSEGPYGYTF	TGCAGCGTTGTATTCTCCGAGGGTCCGTATGGCTACACCTTC
few	TRBV20-1	15	TRBJ2-7	-	CSARVYRDTSYEQYF	TGCAGTGCTAGAGTCTATCGGGATACCTCCTACGAGCAGTACTTC
-	TRBV27	16	TRBJ2-7	-	CASSPSTVPGPYEQYF	TGTGCCAGCAGTCCAAGCACAGTTCCCGGTCCCTACGAGCAGTACTTC
-	TRBV18	15	TRBJ1-5	-	CASSPPGPQNQPQHF	TGTGCCAGCTCACCCCCGGGGCCCCAGAATCAGCCCCAGCATTTT
few	TRBV20-1	12	TRBJ1-1	-	CSAKHLNTEAFF	TGCAGTGCTAAACACTTGAACACTGAAGCTTTCTTT
many	TRBV28	13	TRBJ2-7	TRBD2	CASSLKRGYEQYF	TGTGCCAGCAGTTTAAAGCGGGGCTACGAGCAGTACTTC
few	TRBV7-9	15	TRBJ2-5	TRBD1	CASSHTGDPQETQYF	TGTGCCAGCAGCCATACAGGGGACCCACAAGAGACCCAGTACTTC
few	TRBV7-9	14	TRBJ1-5	-	CASSLEGTRQPQHF	TGTGCCAGCAGCTTGGAAGGGACCCGTCAGCCCCAGCATTTT
few	TRBV29-1	14	TRBJ2-1	TRBD1	CSVLQGYLDNEQFF	TGCAGCGTTTTACAGGGGTATTTAGACAATGAGCAGTTCTTC
-	TRBV27	15	TRBJ2-3	TRBD1	CASGARQGARDTQYF	TGTGCCAGCGGGGCTCGACAGGGGGCACGAGATACGCAGTATTTT
many	TRBV10-2	15	TRBJ1-2	-	CASSSPGKLGDGYTF	TGCGCCAGCAGTAGCCCCGGGAAGTTAGGGGATGGCTACACCTTC
few	TRBV28	19	TRBJ2-2	-	CASTDPTARGLANTGELFF	TGTGCCAGCACCGACCCGACGGCCAGGGGCCTCGCGAACACCGGGGAGCTGTTTTTT
-	TRBV20-1	15	TRBJ2-7	TRBD1	CSAKDGDRATYEQYF	TGCAGTGCTAAAGACGGGGACAGGGCTACCTACGAGCAGTACTTC
many	TRBV28	13	TRBJ1-2	TRBD1	CATGTDSRYGYTF	TGTGCCACAGGGACAGACTCTCGCTATGGCTACACCTTC
few	TRBV5-1	15	TRBJ2-3	TRBD2	CASNSRLAGPDTQYF	TGCGCCAGCAACTCCAGACTAGCGGGGCCCGATACGCAGTATTTT
-	TRBV10-3	12	TRBJ2-7	-	CAISELKDEQYF	TGTGCCATCAGTGAGTTGAAAGACGAGCAGTACTTC
-	TRBV6-5	17	TRBJ2-7	TRBD1	CASKAAGTGGAWYEQYF	TGTGCCAGCAAAGCAGCCGGGACAGGGGGCGCTTGGTACGAGCAGTACTTC
-	TRBV15	13	TRBJ2-2	-	CATSRDLTGELFF	TGTGCCACCAGCAGGGACCTAACCGGGGAGCTGTTTTTT
-	TRBV12-3/TRBV12-4	14	TRBJ2-7	-	CASSPVAGPYEQYF	TGTGCCAGCAGCCCGGTCGCCGGCCCCTACGAGCAGTACTTC
-	TRBV23-1	18	TRBJ1-5	-	CASREADPGRPPEQPQHF	TGCGCCAGCCGAGAGGCGGATCCGGGGCGTCCGCCGGAACAGCCCCAGCATTTT
many	TRBV11-3	16	TRBJ1-1	TRBD1	CASSPGQGALNTEAFF	TGTGCCAGCAGCCCCGGACAGGGTGCGTTGAACACTGAAGCTTTCTTT
few	TRBV12-3/TRBV12-4	15	TRBJ2-5	-	CASSQNGQGQETQYF	TGTGCCAGCAGTCAGAACGGGCAGGGGCAAGAGACCCAGTACTTC
-	TRBV19	15	TRBJ2-2	-	CASRTGGRATGELFF	TGTGCCAGTCGGACCGGGGGGCGCGCCACCGGGGAGCTGTTTTTT
many	TRBV29-1	11	TRBJ1-1	-	CSADQGWEAFF	TGCAGCGCTGATCAGGGATGGGAAGCTTTCTTT
-	TRBV7-9	15	TRBJ1-2	-	CASSFVAASFYGYTF	TGTGCCAGCAGCTTTGTGGCAGCCTCCTTCTATGGCTACACCTTC
many	TRBV24-1	13	TRBJ1-1	-	CATSDTGTTEAFF	TGTGCCACCAGTGACACCGGGACTACTGAAGCTTTCTTT